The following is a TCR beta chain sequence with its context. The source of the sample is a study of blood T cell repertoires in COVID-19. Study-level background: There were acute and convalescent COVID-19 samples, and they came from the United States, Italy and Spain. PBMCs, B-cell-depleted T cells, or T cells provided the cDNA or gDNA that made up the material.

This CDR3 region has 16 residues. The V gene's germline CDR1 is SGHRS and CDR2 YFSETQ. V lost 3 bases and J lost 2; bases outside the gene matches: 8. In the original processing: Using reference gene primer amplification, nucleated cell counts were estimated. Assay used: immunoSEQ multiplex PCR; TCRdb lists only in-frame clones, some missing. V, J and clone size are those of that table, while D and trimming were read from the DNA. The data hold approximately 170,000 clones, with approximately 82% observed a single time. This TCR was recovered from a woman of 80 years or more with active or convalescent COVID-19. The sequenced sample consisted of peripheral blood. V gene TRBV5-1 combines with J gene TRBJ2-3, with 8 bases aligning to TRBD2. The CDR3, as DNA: TGCGCCAGCAGCTCTGTGTCCGGGAGGGCCACAGATACGCAGTATTTT. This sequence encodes CASSSVSGRATDTQYF.